This TCR beta chain is drawn from a study of T cells after posttransplantation cyclophosphamide. This clone was detected many times. This CDR3 is 16 amino acids long. Germline lookup yields CDR1 MNHEY and CDR2 SMNVEV (reference sequence). Trimming stripped 1 base from V and 6 bases from J, with 18 bases between. Profiling relied on immunoSEQ multiplex PCR, and the TCRdb table lists in-frame clones only, not all of them. Singletons are absent from the sample, which has roughly 34,000 clones. The chain links TRBV27 to TRBJ1-1; D is uncertain. The receptor was derived from a woman younger than 45 in good health and a related stem cell transplant donor. The material sequenced was PBMCs. The CDR3 sequence: CASSLFAGSTNSEAFF. CDR3 in DNA: TGTGCCAGCAGTTTATTCGCCGGGTCTACAAACTCTGAAGCTTTCTTT.